The text below deals with one T cell receptor beta chain. Its antigen is currently unknown. This CDR3 spans 16 amino acids. J was trimmed by 4 bases and V by 0 bases; bases with no gene match: 1. The germline V gene has CDR1 SGHRS and CDR2 YFSETQ. Constant-region reverse primers amplified full-length variable regions, followed by semi-nested Nested Universal Primer A PCR. TCRdb re-called the 5' RACE reads with MiXCR, one entry per CDR3 protein. The data contain roughly 45,000 distinct CDR3 sequences, over 25% of them seen just once; the ten biggest clones take up roughly 4.1%. Overall study results and limits: Greatest tumor Treg TCR overlap was with tumor naive CD4+ cells.

Memory CD4+ cells were defined as CD4+CD45RO+CD25-. The sample comprised tumor-infiltrating memory CD4+ T cells sorted from the breast tumor. Subset defined: memory CD4+ T cells, CD4+CD45RO+CD25-. J is TRBJ2-3 and V is TRBV5-1; 14 positions agree with TRBD2. The clonotype comes from a female donor with breast cancer. This chain's CDR3 is CASSLGGLAGADTQYF. As DNA, the CDR3 is TGCGCCAGCAGCTTGGGGGGACTAGCGGGAGCAGATACGCAGTATTTT.